This T cell receptor (beta chain) was captured by sequencing in a study of response to subunit inactivated influenza vaccine. MiXCR was run by TCRdb on the RT-PCR reads, yielding one entry per CDR3 protein. Of around 600,000 distinct CDR3 sequences listed, about 10% are singletons. This same sample was also taken into another study, of T cells expressing NK-cell markers. That paper adds: Production of TCR beta cDNA relied on 5'RACE template switching with UMIs.

The TCR sequence derives from a man aged 50 to 59 who received an inactivated influenza vaccine. Sequenced material: PBMCs from blood, taken on the day of vaccination.

DNA for the CDR3: TGTGCCTGGAGTCAGGGGTCCACTGAAGCTTTCTTT. Translated, it gives CAWSQGSTEAFF. The rearrangement links TRBV30 to TRBJ1-1; tentative D call: TRBD1 (6 bases). Trimming removed 2 bases at V and 4 bases at J, with 8 bases between. This CDR3 has 12 residues. CDR1 and CDR2 from the germline V gene are GTSNPN and SVGIG (reference sequence).